The 25 T cell receptor beta chains given below trace back to one sample, sequenced in a study of cytomegalovirus exposure and HLA in healthy donors. The primer mix had 60 Vbeta and 13 Jbeta primers. Libraries were prepared by immunoSEQ multiplex PCR; TCRdb keeps only in-frame clonotypes and omits some of them. The table has roughly 140,000 clones, around 66% seen once; the top ten hold less than 3.5%. The sequenced sample was PBMCs. These receptors were collected from a woman aged 25 to 39 in good health and CMV-seropositive.

This chain connects TRBV5-1 to TRBJ1-4; possibly TRBD1 for D (5 bases). Looked up from germline, CDR1 is SGHRS and CDR2 is YFSETQ. CDR3 size: 16 residues. V was pared by 1 base and J by 3 bases, with 13 bases between. CDR3 DNA: TGCGCCAGCAGCTTGACCGGCGGGGGATCTAATGAAAAACTGTTTTTT. This translates into CASSLTGGGSNEKLFF.

This clone showed up just a few times. This sequence joins TRBV2 and TRBJ2-5, with D uncertain. Trimming removed 11 bases at V and 7 bases at J, with 23 bases between. Germline CDR1 reads SNHLY; CDR2 reads FYNNEI. The CDR3 runs to 14 residues. CDR3 coding DNA: TGTGCCGGAGCGACCAGAATAGAAGACGGGACCCAGTACTTC. Its protein is CAGATRIEDGTQYF.

This clone was found once. An end of the junction differs from the germline gene, which may be a read error. The V call is TRBV28, the J call TRBJ2-7; D perhaps matches TRBD1 (6 bases). There are 14 residues in the CDR3. Germline V CDR1 and CDR2: MDHEN, SYDVKM. The CDR3 loop reads CASSSRGRGYKQYF. CDR3 coding DNA: TGTGCCAGCAGTAGCAGGGGAAGAGGCTACAAGCAGTACTTC.

The rearrangement uses TRBV5-1 and TRBJ1-1; no firm D call. Germline assignment: CDR1 SGHRS and CDR2 YFSETQ. The CDR3 loop spans 13 amino acids. V lost 5 bases to trimming and J lost 1 base, with 9 bases between them. CDR3 residues: CASRDLKNTEAFF. The DNA of the CDR3 is TGCGCCAGCAGAGACTTAAAGAACACTGAAGCTTTCTTT.

The gene calls are TRBV10-3 and TRBJ1-4, with D maybe TRBD1 (5 bases). Germline V gene lookup returns CDR1 ENHRY and CDR2 SYGVKD. The CDR3 sequence is 15 residues long. Trimming stripped 3 bases from V and 8 bases from J, with 16 bases between. In DNA form, the CDR3 reads TGTGCCATCAGTGATTCGGGGGTAGGAGGAGAAAAACTGTTTTTT. Encoded protein: CAISDSGVGGEKLFF.

V gene TRBV4-1 combines with J gene TRBJ2-5; unclear D gene. This CDR3 spans 17 amino acids. Looked up from germline, CDR1 is MGHRA and CDR2 is YSYEKL. The V end was cut by 1 base, the J end by 1 base, with 16 bases between. In DNA form, the CDR3 reads TGCGCCAGCAGCCAAGGTCTCATTAGGCGGCTCCAAGAGACCCAGTACTTC. Encoded protein: CASSQGLIRRLQETQYF.

This chain links TRBV29-1 with TRBJ2-1; D perhaps matches TRBD1 (6 bases). Germline V lookup: CDR1 SQVTM, CDR2 ANQGSEA. The CDR3 contains 15 residues. V dropped 3 bases and J dropped 0 bases, with 12 bases sitting between them. The CDR3 region has the DNA TGCAGCGTTGATGGGGACAAGAGCTCCTACAATGAGCAGTTCTTC. Translation gives CSVDGDKSSYNEQFF.

In its sample, this clone was seen a few times. The rearrangement uses TRBV15 and TRBJ2-5, with 8 bases matching TRBD1. The CDR3 length is 15 residues. V gave up 1 base and J gave up 5 bases; unmatched junction bases: 6. CDR1 is LNHNV, CDR2 YYDKDF, per germline (reference sequence). DNA of the CDR3: TGTGCCACCAGCAGAGGCGGGACAGGAGGGGAGACCCAGTACTTC. Translation: CATSRGGTGGETQYF.

The chain combines TRBV19 with TRBJ1-5, with D tentatively TRBD1 (6 bases). CDR1 and CDR2 (germline): LNHDA, SQIVND (reference sequence). Trimming removed 4 bases at V and 6 bases at J, with 16 bases between. There are 15 residues in the CDR3. The CDR3 DNA reads TGTGCCAGTAGTACTACTCGGGGGGCAGGTCAGCCCCAGCATTTT. It codes for CASSTTRGAGQPQHF. The full variable domain, in which reference TRBV19 and TRBJ1-5 provide the parts outside the CDR3, is DGGITQSPKYLFRKEGQNVTLSCEQNLNHDAMYWYRQDPGQGLRLIYYSQIVNDFQKGDIAEGYSVSREKKESFPLTVTSAQKNPTAFYLCASSTTRGAGQPQHFGDGTRLSIL.

The chain couples TRBV14 to TRBJ2-2; 8 bases are shared with TRBD1. CDR3 length: 17 amino acids. Germline-derived CDR1 and CDR2 are SGHDN and FVKESK. V lost 4 bases and J lost 1; bases outside the gene matches: 8. The CDR3 DNA reads TGTGCCAGCAGCCGACAGGGGAATCAAATGAACACCGGGGAGCTGTTTTTT. Its protein product is CASSRQGNQMNTGELFF.

This rearrangement joins TRBV6-1 to TRBJ2-3; TRBD1 matches at 10 bases. Per the germline V gene, CDR1 is MNHNS and CDR2 is SASEGT. V dropped 0 bases and J dropped 2; count of bases not matched to a gene: 5. The CDR3 is made up of 17 amino acids. CDR3 coding DNA: TGTGCCAGCAGTGAAGCGCGACAGGGGGCATACACAGATACGCAGTATTTT. This translates into CASSEARQGAYTDTQYF.

The chain links TRBV2 to TRBJ2-2; 7 positions agree with TRBD2. The length of the CDR3 is 15 residues. Trimming cost V 6 bases and J 7 bases; bases outside gene matches: 11. Germline loops: CDR1 SNHLY, CDR2 FYNNEI. CDR3 in DNA: TGTGCCAGCAGCGAGCTACAGCGGGAAAGCGGGGAGCTGTTTTTT. Amino acid sequence: CASSELQRESGELFF.

The chain is built from TRBV5-5 and TRBJ2-7; D gene uncertain. Per the germline V gene, CDR1 is SGHKS and CDR2 is YYEKEE (reference sequence). V lost 0 bases and J lost 3, with 7 bases in between. The CDR3 consists of 13 residues. CDR3 coding DNA: TGTGCCAGCAGCTTGGCACAGAACTACGAGCAGTACTTC. As protein: CASSLAQNYEQYF. Supplemented by reference TRBV5-5 and TRBJ2-7, the full variable domain reads DAGVTQSPTHLIKTRGQQVTLRCSPISGHKSVSWYQQVLGQGPQFIFQYYEKEERGRGNFPDRFSARQFPNYSSELNVNALLLGDSALYLCASSLAQNYEQYFGPGTRLTVT.

In nucleotides, the CDR3 is TGTGCCAGCACAGGGGGGTACGAGCAGTACTTC. Encoded protein: CASTGGYEQYF. The rearrangement uses TRBV28 and TRBJ2-5; possible D gene TRBD1, 7 bases. Matching the DNA end better, TRBJ2-7 makes the J call doubtful. CDR1 is MDHEN, CDR2 SYDVKM, per germline. This CDR3 region has 11 residues.

Worth noting for this clone: At one end the junction does not follow the germline gene, possibly because of a read error. V usage is TRBV9 and J usage is TRBJ1-3, with TRBD1 identical over 10 bases. Germline CDR1 and CDR2: SGDLS and YYNGEE. The CDR3 has 15 amino acids. The CDR3 DNA is TGTGCCAGCGGCGTAGGACAGGGGGCTGGAAACACCATATATTTT. The encoded protein is CASGVGQGAGNTIYF.

There are a few counts of this clone. The gene calls are TRBV25-1 and TRBJ1-6; no firm D call. The CDR3 length is 13 residues. Per the germline V gene, CDR1 is MGHDK and CDR2 is SYGVNS. Trimming cost V 7 bases and J 7 bases, with 11 bases left between them. The CDR3 nucleotides are TGTGCCAGCAACGGGGATGGGAATTCACCCCTCCACTTT. Protein: CASNGDGNSPLHF.

In this sample, this clone turned up a few times. This chain uses TRBV7-9 with TRBJ2-5; TRBD1 agrees at 7 bases. This CDR3 has 16 amino acids. Germline V gene data show CDR1 as SEHNR and CDR2 as FQNEAQ (reference sequence). V trimming: 6 bases; J trimming: 3 bases; junction bases outside the gene matches: 13. DNA of the CDR3: TGTGCCAGCAGTCAAGCTGGGACAGTGAAAGAAGAGACCCAGTACTTC. This gives the protein CASSQAGTVKEETQYF.

The rearrangement links TRBV6-6 to TRBJ1-5, with 7 bases matching TRBD1. Germline CDR1 reads MNHNY; CDR2 reads SVGAGI (reference sequence). The junction had 4 bases not matched to a gene; V was cut back by 5 bases and J by 0 bases. The CDR3 contains 15 residues. CDR3 sequence (DNA): TGTGCCAGCAGTGGACAGGTAAATAGCAATCAGCCCCAGCATTTT. Protein: CASSGQVNSNQPQHF.

This clone was seen a few times. This chain uses TRBV9 with TRBJ2-3, with a possible D match to TRBD2 (5 bases). The CDR3 consists of 14 residues. The germline gives CDR1 SGDLS, CDR2 YYNGEE. Trimming took off 6 bases at V and 3 bases at J, with 14 bases between the two ends. The chain's CDR3 is CASTPMGGTDTQYF. CDR3 DNA sequence: TGTGCCAGCACTCCGATGGGCGGGACAGATACGCAGTATTTT.

CDR3 nucleotides: TGTGCCAGCAGCTTCAATGCACTTGGGGCCAACGTCCTGACTTTC. Amino acid sequence: CASSFNALGANVLTF. The rearrangement links TRBV11-1 to TRBJ2-6; D gene unclear. There are 15 residues in the CDR3. Trimming took off 3 bases at V and 3 bases at J, with 9 bases between the two ends. The germline V gene encodes CDR1 SGHAT and CDR2 FQDESV (reference sequence).

The chain recombines TRBV9 with TRBJ1-1; tentatively, D is TRBD1 (6 bases). V was cut by 7 bases and J by 2 bases, with 15 bases left in between. Per germline, CDR1 SGDLS and CDR2 YYNGEE. The CDR3 runs 14 residues. The CDR3 coding sequence is TGTGCCAGCGGGGGGGCAGGGGCCAACACTGAAGCTTTCTTT. Translating it yields CASGGAGANTEAFF.

This chain joins TRBV7-9 and TRBJ1-4; 7 bases are shared with TRBD1. V trimming: 5 bases; J trimming: 4 bases; junction bases outside the gene matches: 10. CDR3 length equals 16 residues. Germline V gene sequence: CDR1 SEHNR, CDR2 FQNEAQ (reference sequence). CDR3 sequence reads: CASSPRWDSRNEKLFF. DNA for the CDR3: TGTGCCAGCAGCCCCAGGTGGGACAGCCGTAATGAAAAACTGTTTTTT.

With respect to this clone: Other DNA sequences in the same sample also yield this CDR3. The V gene is TRBV7-9, the J gene TRBJ2-1, with a possible D match to TRBD2 (6 bases). The CDR3 loop spans 13 amino acids. Trimming pared 4 bases from V and 4 bases from J, leaving 8 bases between. Germline loops: CDR1 SEHNR, CDR2 FQNEAQ (reference sequence). The CDR3 here is CASSSGLYNEQFF. The CDR3 bases are TGTGCCAGCAGCTCGGGACTTTACAATGAGCAGTTCTTC.

The V and J genes are TRBV5-1 and TRBJ2-3; TRBD2 matches 8 bases. The CDR3 runs to 17 residues. The V gene end was trimmed by 0 bases and the J gene end by 0 bases; junction bases not matched to a gene: 6. CDR1 SGHRS and CDR2 YFSETQ come from the germline V gene. In DNA form, the CDR3 reads TGCGCCAGCAGCTTGGTACTAGCGGCGAGGAGCACAGATACGCAGTATTTT. This sequence encodes CASSLVLAARSTDTQYF.

This clone came up once. The rearrangement joins TRBV7-9 to TRBJ2-1; TRBD2 is a possible D gene (7 bases). The CDR3 totals 14 residues. Germline V gene sequence: CDR1 SEHNR, CDR2 FQNEAQ (reference sequence). V was pared by 3 bases and J by 8 bases, with 14 bases between. The CDR3 nucleotides read TGTGCCAGCAGCTTGTTGGGAGGGGGAGATGAGCAGTTCTTC. Translating it yields CASSLLGGGDEQFF.